The 15 T cell receptor beta chains presented below share a single source sample, sequenced in a study of cytomegalovirus exposure and HLA in healthy donors. Libraries were prepared by immunoSEQ multiplex PCR; TCRdb keeps only in-frame clonotypes and omits some of them. The sample shows 330,000 or so clones, just over 85% of them seen only once. The specimen was PBMCs. These receptors were taken from a woman aged 18-29 years in good health and CMV-seronegative.

The chain carries TRBV10-3 and TRBJ1-1; tentatively, D is TRBD1 (6 bases). CDR1 and CDR2 from the germline V gene are ENHRY and SYGVKD. Trimming took off 7 bases at V and 5 bases at J, with 8 bases between the two ends. CDR3 size: 11 residues. DNA of the CDR3: TGTGCCATCATGGGGGCTACTGAAGCTTTCTTT. This codes for CAIMGATEAFF.

The chain links TRBV29-1 to TRBJ2-5, with D possibly matching TRBD2 (5 bases). Germline CDR1 is SQVTM and CDR2 is ANQGSEA. Trimming left V 6 bases short and J 0 bases short, with 14 bases between. The CDR3 loop spans 14 amino acids. CDR3 DNA sequence: TGCAGCGTCCCTAGCAACCTTAACCAAGAGACCCAGTACTTC. It translates to CSVPSNLNQETQYF.

The V gene is TRBV9, the J gene TRBJ2-7, with 9 bases that match TRBD1. CDR3 length: 14 amino acids. V gave up 2 bases and J gave up 6 bases; unmatched junction bases: 6. Germline loops: CDR1 SGDLS, CDR2 YYNGEE. CDR3 residues: CASSVDGTGFEQYF. The CDR3, as DNA: TGTGCCAGCAGCGTGGATGGGACAGGGTTCGAGCAGTACTTC.

V and J are TRBV29-1 and TRBJ2-1; TRBD1 aligns across 7 bases. CDR3 length: 15 residues. The V gene end was trimmed by 0 bases and the J gene end by 0 bases; junction bases not matched to a gene: 2. The germline CDR1 and CDR2 sequences are SQVTM and ANQGSEA. CDR3 sequence reads: CSVEEAGGSYNEQFF. CDR3 nucleotide sequence: TGCAGCGTTGAAGAGGCAGGGGGCTCCTACAATGAGCAGTTCTTC.

The chain combines TRBV5-4 with TRBJ1-2; TRBD1 matches at 9 bases. Trimming took 4 bases from V and 8 from J; bases not matched to a gene: 6. Germline V gene sequence: CDR1 SGHNT, CDR2 YYREEE (reference sequence). The CDR3 runs 13 residues. The CDR3, as DNA: TGTGCCAGCAGCACACAGGGGGCGCTAGGCTACACCTTC. Translation gives CASSTQGALGYTF.

The chain recombines TRBV7-9 with TRBJ2-7; 7 bases map to TRBD2. After removal of 5 bases from V and 5 bases from J, the junction contained 9 bases not matched to a gene. This CDR3 spans 14 amino acids. Germline V gene lookup returns CDR1 SEHNR and CDR2 FQNEAQ (reference sequence). CDR3 bases: TGTGCCAGCAGCCCCAGTGCCAGCGGGGACGAGCAGTACTTC. Translating gives CASSPSASGDEQYF.

CDR3 nucleotides: TGTGCCAGCAGGGTTACTAGCGGGAACTACAATGAGCAGTTCTTC. It translates to CASRVTSGNYNEQFF. The chain links TRBV2 to TRBJ2-1; 10 nucleotides match TRBD2. The germline gives CDR1 SNHLY, CDR2 FYNNEI. This CDR3 has 15 amino acids. The J segment lost 3 bases and the V segment lost 6 bases, leaving 5 bases of the junction unmatched.

This clone showed up just a few times. The chain uses TRBV2 and TRBJ2-7, with a tentative D call TRBD1 (6 bases). Per the germline V gene, CDR1 is SNHLY and CDR2 is FYNNEI. The V end was cut by 7 bases, the J end by 5 bases, with 12 bases between. The CDR3 loop spans 12 amino acids. The CDR3, as DNA: TGTGCCAGCACCGGGACATACAACGAGCAGTACTTC. The encoded protein is CASTGTYNEQYF.

The chain employs TRBV5-6 and TRBJ2-7; 7 positions match TRBD2. The CDR3 extends over 15 amino acids. V lost 2 bases and J lost 3; bases outside the gene matches: 8. Germline V gives CDR1 SGHDT, CDR2 YYEEEE. Here the CDR3 DNA reads TGTGCCAGCAGCTTAGGCGCGGGAGAGATCTACGAGCAGTACTTC. Translated: CASSLGAGEIYEQYF.

This chain uses TRBV27 with TRBJ1-1; D call uncertain. Germline-derived CDR1 and CDR2 are MNHEY and SMNVEV (reference sequence). The CDR3 loop spans 13 amino acids. V was clipped by 8 bases and J by 1 base, with 11 bases between them. The CDR3 loop is CASRAGPNTEAFF. DNA for the CDR3: TGTGCCAGCCGCGCTGGGCCGAACACTGAAGCTTTCTTT.

The chain joins TRBV9 to TRBJ2-2; TRBD2 agrees at 8 bases. The CDR3 is 15 residues long. Germline V gives CDR1 SGDLS, CDR2 YYNGEE. The V segment lost 4 bases and the J segment 4 bases; nucleotides outside the gene matches: 6. The CDR3 region has the DNA TGTGCCAGCAGCTCCCCCCGGGAGGGCACCGGGGAGCTGTTTTTT. Translation gives CASSSPREGTGELFF.

The CDR3 sequence is CASRVAGTAYEQYF. The CDR3 DNA reads TGTGCCAGTAGAGTAGCCGGCACCGCCTACGAGCAGTACTTC. The V call is TRBV19, the J call TRBJ2-7; no clear D. Germline CDR1 is LNHDA and CDR2 is SQIVND (reference sequence). Between the trimmed V and J ends, which lost 6 bases and 2 bases, there was a span of 14 bases. The CDR3 has 14 residues.

The chain carries TRBV27 and TRBJ1-5; D gene ambiguous. The V end was cut by 3 bases, the J end by 1 base, with 7 bases between. Per the germline V gene, CDR1 is MNHEY and CDR2 is SMNVEV (reference sequence). The CDR3 runs 14 residues. The CDR3 sequence: CASSLRRSNQPQHF. The CDR3 DNA reads TGTGCCAGCAGTTTGAGGAGAAGCAATCAGCCCCAGCATTTT.

The chain carries TRBV5-5 and TRBJ1-1; no reliable D call. Trimming pared 0 bases from V and 5 bases from J, leaving 8 bases between. Germline-derived CDR1 and CDR2 are SGHKS and YYEKEE (reference sequence). The CDR3 has 13 residues. The CDR3 region is CASSLGGKTEAFF. The CDR3 DNA follows: TGTGCCAGCAGCTTGGGCGGAAAAACTGAAGCTTTCTTT.

The chain couples TRBV6-5 to TRBJ1-4; 9 bases line up with TRBD1. CDR1 MNHEY and CDR2 SVGAGI come from the germline V gene. V trimming: 5 bases; J trimming: 2 bases; junction bases outside the gene matches: 3. The CDR3 has 15 residues. CDR3 DNA sequence: TGTGCCAGCAGTGGAACAGGGGGCACTAATGAAAAACTGTTTTTT. It yields the protein CASSGTGGTNEKLFF.